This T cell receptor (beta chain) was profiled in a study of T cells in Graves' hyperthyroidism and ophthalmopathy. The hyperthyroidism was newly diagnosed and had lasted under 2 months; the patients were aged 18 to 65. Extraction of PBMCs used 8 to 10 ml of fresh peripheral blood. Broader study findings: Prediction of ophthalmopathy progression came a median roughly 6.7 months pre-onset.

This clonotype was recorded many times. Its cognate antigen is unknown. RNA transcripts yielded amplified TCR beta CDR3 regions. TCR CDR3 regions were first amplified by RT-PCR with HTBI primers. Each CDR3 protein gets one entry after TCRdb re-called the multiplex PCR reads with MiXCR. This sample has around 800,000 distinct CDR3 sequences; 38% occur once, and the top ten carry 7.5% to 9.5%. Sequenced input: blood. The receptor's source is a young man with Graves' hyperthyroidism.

CDR3 coding DNA: TGTGCCAGCAGCCCTACGGGACAGGGGGGTAATTCACCCCTCCACTTT. Protein: CASSPTGQGGNSPLHF. The rearrangement joins TRBV7-9 to TRBJ1-6, with TRBD1 matching over 11 bases. The length of the CDR3 is 16 residues. Trimming at V came to 5 bases and at J to 6 bases, leaving 6 bases not matched to a gene. Germline V gene sequence: CDR1 SEHNR, CDR2 FQNEAQ (reference sequence).